The 4 T cell receptor beta chains given below trace back to one sample, sequenced in a study of high-grade serous ovarian cancer treatment subgroups. Measured with immunoSEQ multiplex PCR; TCRdb has only the in-frame clones, and not every one. The table lists 19,000 or so clones, roughly 75% of them singletons, with about 6.5% in the top ten. The tumor samples were collected prior to definitive surgery or chemotherapy. The specimen sequenced was tumor tissue. Receptors originate from a human donor with high-grade serous ovarian cancer.

The chain combines TRBV5-1 with TRBJ1-1, with 7 bases aligning to TRBD1. Germline CDR1 SGHRS, CDR2 YFSETQ. The V segment lost 1 base and the J segment 6 bases; nucleotides outside the gene matches: 9. This CDR3 spans 15 amino acids. The CDR3, as DNA: TGCGCCAGCAGCTTGCACGATAAGGGGGCCGCTGAAGCTTTCTTT. This translates into CASSLHDKGAAEAFF.

This clone qualifies as medium-sized. This chain links TRBV9 with TRBJ2-1; D is uncertain. Germline V lookup: CDR1 SGDLS, CDR2 YYNGEE. There are 14 residues in the CDR3. Between the trimmed V and J ends, which lost 1 base and 8 bases, there was a span of 13 bases. The CDR3 bases are TGTGCCAGCAGCGTAAACTGGGGTCTCGATGAGCAGTTCTTC. It specifies CASSVNWGLDEQFF.

This chain joins TRBV5-1 and TRBJ2-6; the D gene could be TRBD1 or TRBD2 (5 bases each). Germline V CDR1 and CDR2: SGHRS, YFSETQ. The CDR3 sequence is 15 residues long. The V and J ends lost 4 bases and 2 bases respectively, with 10 bases between them. The CDR3 sequence is CASSRDLAGANVLTF. The CDR3 DNA reads TGCGCCAGCAGCAGGGACCTAGCTGGGGCCAACGTCCTGACTTTC.

The chain couples TRBV6-5 to TRBJ1-2, with no clear D. V gave up 2 bases and J gave up 4 bases, with 8 bases separating them. The length of the CDR3 is 13 residues. Germline CDR1 reads MNHEY; CDR2 reads SVGAGI. The DNA of the CDR3 is TGTGCCAGCAGTTACCGCGGAGTCTATGGCTACACCTTC. Protein sequence: CASSYRGVYGYTF.